These T cell receptor beta chains were read from a single sample in a study of cytomegalovirus exposure and HLA in healthy donors. TCRdb's table, derived via immunoSEQ multiplex PCR, lists solely in-frame clones and lacks some. The table includes roughly 160,000 clones, roughly 80% detected once. Sequenced: PBMCs. The receptors were sampled from a male donor in good health and CMV-seropositive. Each CDR3 is given with its conserved first and last residue. A D gene is named only where the DNA matches it firmly. Expanded clones get a size class; other rows say once, few or many, or leave the size out.

.,.,TRBJ2-5,TRBV27,TGTGCCAGCAGTTTTGGCATGGGGAACCGCGGACAGAAAGAGACCCAGTACTTC,CASSFGMGNRGQKETQYF
TRBD2,.,TRBJ2-5,TRBV9,TGTGCCGGCAGCCCGGGGGTAGCGGGAGAGAGAGAAGAGACCCAGTACTTC,CAGSPGVAGEREETQYF
TRBD1,.,TRBJ2-4,TRBV4-1,TGCGCCAGCAGCCAAGACGCGGACAGGGAAGCCAAAAACATTCAGTACTTC,CASSQDADREAKNIQYF
TRBD1,.,TRBJ1-5,TRBV27,TGTGCCTGCCAATGGGACAGTGGGGGATTGGTCTTGGGCAATCAGCCCCAGCATTTT,CACQWDSGGLVLGNQPQHF
TRBD1,.,TRBJ1-2,TRBV5-1,TGCGCCAGCAGCTTAGGACAGGGGAACTATGGCTACACCTTC,CASSLGQGNYGYTF
TRBD1,.,TRBJ1-2,TRBV11-2,TGTGCCAGCAGCACCAGACAGGGAGACTATGGCTACACCTTC,CASSTRQGDYGYTF
.,.,TRBJ1-2,TRBV28,TGTGCCAGCAGTTGGGGGACACAGAGCTATGGCTACACCTTC,CASSWGTQSYGYTF
.,once,TRBJ1-1,TRBV10-3,TGTGCCATCAAGGCGGCGGGGGCCGACACTGAAGCTTTCTTT,CAIKAAGADTEAFF
.,.,TRBJ2-5,TRBV6-1,TGTGCCAGCAGTCGGGAGTTGGGGGTGAAGACCCAGTACTTC,CASSRELGVKTQYF
TRBD1,.,TRBJ2-7,TRBV7-2,TGTGCCAGCAGCTTCGACAGGGGGGCATACGAGCAGTACTTC,CASSFDRGAYEQYF
TRBD2,.,TRBJ2-7,TRBV9,TGTGCCAGCAGCGTAACTAGCGGGTGGGACGAGCAGTACTTC,CASSVTSGWDEQYF
.,.,TRBJ1-1,TRBV30,TGTGCCTGGAGTTCGGCGGGGGAGGGGTCTTTCTTT,CAWSSAGEGSFF
.,.,TRBJ2-7,TRBV25-1,TGTGCCAGCAGTGAGGCAAGAGGAAACGAGCAGTACTTC,CASSEARGNEQYF
TRBD1,.,TRBJ1-2,TRBV6-1,TGTGCCAGCAGCAGGGGGCATGGCTACACCTTC,CASSRGHGYTF
.,.,TRBJ2-5,TRBV4-3,TGCGCCAGCAGCCAAGGGGGGGGCCGTAATCTGGAGACCCAGTACTTC,CASSQGGGRNLETQYF
TRBD1,once,TRBJ2-5,TRBV5-8,TGTGCCAGCAGCAAGACAGGGGCAAATCGACAAGAGACCCAGTACTTC,CASSKTGANRQETQYF
TRBD1,.,TRBJ1-4,TRBV28,TGTGCCAGCAGTGGTACCGGGACAGGATATGAAAAACTGTTTTTT,CASSGTGTGYEKLFF
TRBD1,.,TRBJ1-5,TRBV11-2,TGTGCCAGCAGCTTAGGGGCAGGGGGAAATCAGCCCCAGCATTTT,CASSLGAGGNQPQHF
TRBD1,.,TRBJ1-1,TRBV5-4,TGTGCCAGCAGCTTGCAAAAGGGGGCGATTGACACTGAAGCTTTCTTT,CASSLQKGAIDTEAFF
.,.,TRBJ2-1,TRBV6-5,TGTGCCAGCAGTTACACCAGGCTCACCACCAATGAGCAGTTCTTC,CASSYTRLTTNEQFF
TRBD1,few,TRBJ2-2,TRBV6-4,TGTGCCAGCAGTGCCGAGGGGACAGACACCGGGGAGCTGTTTTTT,CASSAEGTDTGELFF
.,.,TRBJ1-2,TRBV30,TGTGCCTGGACCCGGGAGCCGATCTATGGCTACACCTTC,CAWTREPIYGYTF
TRBD2,.,TRBJ2-4,TRBV19,TGTGCCAGTAGTAGTGGGACTAGCGGGAGGCGTCCTTCCATCTCTTCGGTGGACATTCAGTACTTC,CASSSGTSGRRPSISSVDIQYF
TRBD2,.,TRBJ2-7,TRBV7-9,TGTGCCAGCAGCTTAGCGTGGTCTGGCGGGGGGGCCCTTTACGAGCAGTACTTC,CASSLAWSGGGALYEQYF
.,.,TRBJ1-2,TRBV2,TGTGCCAGCAGTGGGGGGGTCAGAGAGAACTATGGCTACACCTTC,CASSGGVRENYGYTF
.,.,TRBJ2-3,TRBV18,TGTGCCAGCTTCTTCCGGGGAGATACGCAGTATTTT,CASFFRGDTQYF
.,.,TRBJ1-4,TRBV30,TGTGCCTGGAGTCGTCCGGGGGCTAATGAAAAACTGTTTTTT,CAWSRPGANEKLFF
.,few,TRBJ1-1,TRBV11-2,TGTGCCAGCAGCCGGACACCGAACACTGAAGCTTTCTTT,CASSRTPNTEAFF
TRBD1,.,TRBJ1-2,TRBV19,TGTGCCAGTAGTCGGACAGGGATGGAATTTGGCTACACCTTC,CASSRTGMEFGYTF
.,.,TRBJ2-7,TRBV11-2,TGTGCCAGCAGCTTAGGACAGCGCCTTAGCTCCTACGAGCAGTACTTC,CASSLGQRLSSYEQYF
.,once,TRBJ1-5,TRBV30,TGTGCCTGGAGTCTGGCTGCGGGTCAGCCCCAGCATTTT,CAWSLAAGQPQHF
TRBD2,.,TRBJ2-1,TRBV6-5,TGTGCCAGCAGTCAGGGACTAGCGGGTGCTGAGCAGTTCTTC,CASSQGLAGAEQFF
TRBD1,.,TRBJ1-2,TRBV30,TGTGCCTGGAGTGTCGGCCAGGGGGCTAGAGGCTACACCTTC,CAWSVGQGARGYTF
TRBD2,.,TRBJ2-7,TRBV6-6,TGTGCCAGCATTAGTAGCGGGGGAACCTACGAGCAGTACTTC,CASISSGGTYEQYF
TRBD1,few,TRBJ1-5,TRBV6-1,TGTGCCAGCAGTGAAGGGACAGGGGGCGGGCAGCCCCAGCATTTT,CASSEGTGGGQPQHF
.,.,TRBJ2-7,TRBV5-1,TGCGCCAGCAGCTTGGCCGCCTTAGGGGCCACCTACGAGCAGTACTTC,CASSLAALGATYEQYF
.,.,TRBJ1-2,TRBV5-6,TGTGCCAGCAGCTTGGTACGAGGGTTCAGATCCTATGGCTACACCTTC,CASSLVRGFRSYGYTF
TRBD2,.,TRBJ2-7,TRBV5-5,TGTGCCAGCAGCTTTAACGGGAGGAGGTCCTACGAGCAGTACTTC,CASSFNGRRSYEQYF
.,.,TRBJ2-1,TRBV5-1,TGCGCCAGCAGTCCTACTGGAGGGGCCCAGAATGAGCAGTTCTTC,CASSPTGGAQNEQFF
.,once,TRBJ1-5,TRBV6-5,TGTGCCAGCAGTTACTCGAGTGACGGGGGGAAACAGCCCCAGCATTTT,CASSYSSDGGKQPQHF
TRBD1,.,TRBJ1-5,TRBV2,TGTGCCAGCAGGGGGGACAGTAATCAGCCCCAGCATTTT,CASRGDSNQPQHF
.,.,TRBJ1-1,TRBV11-2,TGTGCCAGCAGCTTCAACAGGTTCACTGAAGCTTTCTTT,CASSFNRFTEAFF
.,.,TRBJ2-7,TRBV5-1,TGCGCCAGCAGCACCGCCCTCCGGGGGACGACCTACGAGCAGTACTTC,CASSTALRGTTYEQYF
TRBD1,.,TRBJ1-4,TRBV15,TGTGCCACCAGCAGAGATCGGGACAGGGGAAATGAAAAACTGTTTTTT,CATSRDRDRGNEKLFF